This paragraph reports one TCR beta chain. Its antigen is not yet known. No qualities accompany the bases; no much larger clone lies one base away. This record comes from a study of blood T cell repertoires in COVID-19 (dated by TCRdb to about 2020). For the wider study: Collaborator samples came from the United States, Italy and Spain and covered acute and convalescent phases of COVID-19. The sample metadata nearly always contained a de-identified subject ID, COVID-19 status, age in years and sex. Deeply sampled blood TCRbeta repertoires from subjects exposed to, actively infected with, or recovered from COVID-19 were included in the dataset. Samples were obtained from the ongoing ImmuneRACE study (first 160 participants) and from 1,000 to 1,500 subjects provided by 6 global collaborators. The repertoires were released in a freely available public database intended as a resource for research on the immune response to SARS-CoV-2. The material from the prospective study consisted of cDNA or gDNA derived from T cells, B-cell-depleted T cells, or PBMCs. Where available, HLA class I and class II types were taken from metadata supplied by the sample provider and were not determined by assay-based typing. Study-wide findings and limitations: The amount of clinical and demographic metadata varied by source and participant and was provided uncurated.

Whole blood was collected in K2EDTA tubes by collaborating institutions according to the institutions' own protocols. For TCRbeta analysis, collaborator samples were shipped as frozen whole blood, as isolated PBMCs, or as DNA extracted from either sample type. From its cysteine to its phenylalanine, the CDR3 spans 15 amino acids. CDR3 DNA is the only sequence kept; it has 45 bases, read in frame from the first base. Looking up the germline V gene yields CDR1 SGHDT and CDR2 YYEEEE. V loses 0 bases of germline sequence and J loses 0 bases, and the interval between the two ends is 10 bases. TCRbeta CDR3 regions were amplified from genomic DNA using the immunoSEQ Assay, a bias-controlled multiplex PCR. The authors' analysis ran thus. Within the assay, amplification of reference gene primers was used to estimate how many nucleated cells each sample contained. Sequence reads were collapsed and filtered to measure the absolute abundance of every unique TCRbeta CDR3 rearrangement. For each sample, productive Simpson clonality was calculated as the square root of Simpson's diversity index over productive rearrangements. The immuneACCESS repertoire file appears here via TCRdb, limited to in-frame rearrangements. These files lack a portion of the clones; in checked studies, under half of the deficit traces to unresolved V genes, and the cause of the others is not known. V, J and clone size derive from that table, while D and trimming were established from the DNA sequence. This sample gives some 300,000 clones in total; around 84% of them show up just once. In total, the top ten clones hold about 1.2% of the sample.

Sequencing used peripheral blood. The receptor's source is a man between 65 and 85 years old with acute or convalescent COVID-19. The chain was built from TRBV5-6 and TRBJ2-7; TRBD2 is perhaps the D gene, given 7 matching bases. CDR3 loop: CASSLVGGRSYEQYF. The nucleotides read TGTGCCAGCAGCTTGGTGGGGGGGCGCTCCTACGAGCAGTACTTC.